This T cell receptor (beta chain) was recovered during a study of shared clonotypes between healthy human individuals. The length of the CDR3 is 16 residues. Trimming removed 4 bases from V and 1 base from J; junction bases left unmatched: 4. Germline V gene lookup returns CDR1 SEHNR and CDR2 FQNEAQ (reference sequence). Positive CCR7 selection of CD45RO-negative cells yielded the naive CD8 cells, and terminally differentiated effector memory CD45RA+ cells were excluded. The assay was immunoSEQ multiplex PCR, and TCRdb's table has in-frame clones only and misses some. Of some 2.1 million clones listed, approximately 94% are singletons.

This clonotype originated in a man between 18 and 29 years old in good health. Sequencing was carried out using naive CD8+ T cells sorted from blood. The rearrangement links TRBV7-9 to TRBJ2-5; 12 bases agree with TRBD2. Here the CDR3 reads CASSSTSGGFQETQYF. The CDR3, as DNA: TGTGCCAGCAGCTCGACTAGCGGGGGATTCCAAGAGACCCAGTACTTC.